These 17 T cell receptor beta chains originate from one sample sequenced in a study of T cell repertoires in cytomegalovirus infection. These TCRs' antigens remain unknown. TCRdb re-called the reads through MiXCR, storing one row per CDR3 protein. Altogether approximately 270,000 distinct CDR3 sequences are present, roughly a fifth being singletons, with the ten largest covering around 20%. Sequenced here: cultured PBMCs, sampled from culture after CMV antigen stimulation. The receptor set was obtained from a human donor in good health (CMV status not recorded). Some clones in this sample may be carry-over from other donors' samples.

This clonotype was counted many times. The chain carries TRBV7-8 and TRBJ2-1; 13 nucleotides match TRBD2. V dropped 4 bases and J dropped 7; count of bases not matched to a gene: 10. The length of the CDR3 is 17 residues. Germline V gene lookup returns CDR1 SGHVS and CDR2 FQNEAQ. The chain's CDR3 is CASSSSGLAGAINEQFF. The CDR3 nucleotides read TGTGCCAGCAGCTCTTCCGGACTAGCGGGGGCAATTAATGAGCAGTTCTTC.

This clonotype was recorded a few times. The chain combines TRBV28 with TRBJ1-4, with TRBD1 matching 8 bases. Looked up from germline, CDR1 is MDHEN and CDR2 is SYDVKM. This CDR3 region has 13 residues. V lost 8 bases to trimming and J lost 7 bases; unmatched junction nucleotides: 6. The CDR3 here is CASLQGGGEKLFF. The DNA for the CDR3 is TGTGCCAGCCTACAGGGGGGAGGTGAAAAACTGTTTTTT.

This clonotype was recorded a few times. The rearrangement joins TRBV5-1 to TRBJ1-1, with D tentatively TRBD1 (5 bases). Looked up from germline, CDR1 is SGHRS and CDR2 is YFSETQ. The CDR3 covers 14 residues. V lost 0 bases and J lost 4, with 10 bases in between. The CDR3 region is CASSLGGEGTEAFF. DNA for the CDR3: TGCGCCAGCAGCTTGGGAGGGGAGGGCACTGAAGCTTTCTTT.

This clonotype has a handful of counts. The rearrangement uses TRBV27 and TRBJ1-1; D perhaps matches TRBD1 (6 bases). The CDR3 covers 14 residues. Germline CDR1 reads MNHEY; CDR2 reads SMNVEV (reference sequence). The V end lost 3 bases, the J end lost 5 bases, and 13 bases lay between the germline ends. The DNA for the CDR3 is TGTGCCAGCAGTTTGGTGGGCAGGGGAACTGAAGCTTTCTTT. It specifies CASSLVGRGTEAFF.

This clonotype showed up many times. The chain recombines TRBV12-3 or TRBV12-4 with TRBJ1-2; possible D gene TRBD1, 6 bases. The CDR3 runs to 14 residues. V lost 3 bases and J lost 5, with 13 bases in between. CDR3 sequence (DNA): TGTGCCAGCAGTTTCGGGGGCGTGAGATATGGCTACACCTTC. Its protein product is CASSFGGVRYGYTF.

A few counts support this clonotype. The chain uses TRBV27 and TRBJ1-2; D might be TRBD1 (6 bases). This CDR3 is built from 13 residues. CDR1 is MNHEY and CDR2 is SMNVEV in the germline V gene (reference sequence). Deletions cut 5 bases from V and 3 bases from J, with 10 bases between. CDR3 amino acids: CASSGGTHYGYTF. CDR3 nucleotide sequence: TGTGCCAGCAGTGGGGGCACCCACTATGGCTACACCTTC.

The chain carries TRBV4-1 and TRBJ2-6, with D possibly TRBD1 on 5 matching bases. Trimming cost V 5 bases and J 0 bases, with 8 bases left between them. Germline lookup yields CDR1 MGHRA and CDR2 YSYEKL. The CDR3 consists of 15 residues. The DNA of the CDR3 is TGCGCCAGCAGCTCTACAGGCTCTGGGGCCAACGTCCTGACTTTC. This sequence encodes CASSSTGSGANVLTF.

This clonotype occurred once. A much larger clone lies one base from this, so it may be a read error. This chain uses TRBV7-8 with TRBJ2-4, with a tentative D call TRBD2 (6 bases). CDR1 SGHVS and CDR2 FQNEAQ come from the germline V gene. CDR3 length: 15 residues. Here the CDR3 DNA reads TGTACCAGCAGCTTGGGGGGTTGGGCCAAAAACATTCAGTACTTC. Translating gives CTSSLGGWAKNIQYF.

The gene calls are TRBV19 and TRBJ2-3, with 8 bases identical to TRBD1. This CDR3 is built from 14 residues. The V segment lost 6 bases and the J segment 0 bases; nucleotides outside the gene matches: 2. CDR1 and CDR2 from the germline V gene are LNHDA and SQIVND (reference sequence). DNA of the CDR3: TGTGCCAGTAGCGACAGGGGAAGCACAGATACGCAGTATTTT. Its translation is CASSDRGSTDTQYF.

This clonotype was counted ten times or more. The gene calls are TRBV5-5 and TRBJ1-2; TRBD1 agrees at 7 bases. J gave up 6 bases and V 6 bases, and 11 bases lay outside the gene matches. This CDR3 region has 14 residues. The germline CDR1 and CDR2 sequences are SGHKS and YYEKEE (reference sequence). CDR3 sequence reads: CASTFGVGGNGYTF. The CDR3 region has the DNA TGTGCCAGCACCTTTGGCGTAGGGGGCAATGGCTACACCTTC.

V is TRBV4-1 and J is TRBJ2-7; possible D gene TRBD2, 6 bases. The CDR3 runs to 15 residues. V lost 1 base to trimming and J lost 3 bases, with 13 bases between them. Germline-derived CDR1 and CDR2 are MGHRA and YSYEKL. DNA of the CDR3: TGCGCCAGCAGCCAAGCGCAAGGAGGGTTCTACGAGCAGTACGTC. Translating gives CASSQAQGGFYEQYV.

This clonotype occurred many times. V is TRBV7-2 and J is TRBJ1-6; unclear D gene. The CDR3 loop spans 12 amino acids. V lost 5 bases and J lost 4, with 3 bases in between. Per the germline V gene, CDR1 is SGHTA and CDR2 is FQGNSA. The CDR3, as DNA: TGTGCCAGCAGCCCATATAATTCACCCCTCCACTTT. This translates into CASSPYNSPLHF.

This clonotype was seen at least ten times. The rearrangement uses TRBV7-2 and TRBJ2-2; maybe TRBD1 (6 bases). Germline CDR1 and CDR2: SGHTA and FQGNSA. Trimming left V 6 bases short and J 1 base short, with 24 bases between. The CDR3 is made up of 19 amino acids. This CDR3 reads CASSFPTTGLTMNTGELFF. The CDR3, as DNA: TGTGCCAGCAGTTTCCCTACGACAGGCCTAACCATGAACACCGGGGAGCTGTTTTTT.

This clonotype came up a few times. The chain has TRBV14 and TRBJ2-3; D ambiguous. The CDR3 contains 13 residues. The V and J ends lost 1 base and 6 bases respectively, with 8 bases between them. The germline CDR1 and CDR2 sequences are SGHDN and FVKESK. The CDR3 protein is CASSQGLGDTQYF. The CDR3, as DNA: TGTGCCAGCAGCCAAGGCCTGGGCGATACGCAGTATTTT.

CDR3 in amino acids: CASSIGETTNEKLFF. In DNA form, the CDR3 reads TGTGCCAGTAGTATCGGGGAGACAACTAATGAAAAACTGTTTTTT. The V and J genes are TRBV19 and TRBJ1-4; no clear D. The CDR3 is 15 amino acids. V lost 3 bases to trimming and J lost 0 bases, with 8 bases between them. Per germline, CDR1 LNHDA and CDR2 SQIVND (reference sequence).

This clonotype has a handful of counts. The chain employs TRBV7-9 and TRBJ1-2; 10 bases line up with TRBD1. The CDR3 contains 15 residues. Germline CDR1 reads SEHNR; CDR2 reads FQNEAQ (reference sequence). V was clipped by 5 bases and J by 2 bases; unmatched bases: 5. CDR3 nucleotides: TGTGCCAGCAGCCAAACGGGACAGGGGAACTATGGCTACACCTTC. It is translated as CASSQTGQGNYGYTF.

The chain joins TRBV5-1 to TRBJ2-1; possibly TRBD1 for D (5 bases). The CDR3 runs 13 residues. Germline-derived CDR1 and CDR2 are SGHRS and YFSETQ. The V end lost 3 bases, the J end lost 6 bases, and 10 bases lay between the germline ends. CDR3: CASSWGLSNEQFF. DNA of the CDR3: TGCGCCAGCAGCTGGGGCCTGTCCAATGAGCAGTTCTTC.